The TCR beta chain under discussion was sequenced for a study of shared T cell receptors in the human thymus. Sequencing was performed with immunoSEQ multiplex PCR; in TCRdb, only in-frame clones are kept and a portion is missing. The data hold some 720,000 clones, with roughly 90% observed a single time. Trimming stripped 1 base from V and 1 base from J, with 12 bases between. CDR1 is LGHNA, CDR2 YNFKEQ, per germline. This CDR3 contains 16 residues. This same sample was also taken into another study, of human thymus T cells.

The source of this sequence is a boy younger than two with a congenital heart defect. This chain links TRBV4-2 with TRBJ2-3; no clear D. The sequenced material came from thymocytes. CDR3 in DNA: TGTGCCAGCAGCCAAGCTGCGCGGCCCCGCACAGATACGCAGTATTTT. As protein: CASSQAARPRTDTQYF.